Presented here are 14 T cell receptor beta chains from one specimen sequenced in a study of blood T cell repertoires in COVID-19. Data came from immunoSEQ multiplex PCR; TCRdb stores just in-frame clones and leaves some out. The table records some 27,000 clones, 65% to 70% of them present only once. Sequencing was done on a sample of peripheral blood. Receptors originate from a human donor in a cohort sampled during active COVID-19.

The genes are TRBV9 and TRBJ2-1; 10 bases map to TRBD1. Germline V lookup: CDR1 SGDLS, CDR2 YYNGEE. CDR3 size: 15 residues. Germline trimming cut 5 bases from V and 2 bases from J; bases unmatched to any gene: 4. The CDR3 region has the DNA TGTGCCAGCAGTCTCGGGACAGGGGCCTACAATGAGCAGTTCTTC. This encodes CASSLGTGAYNEQFF.

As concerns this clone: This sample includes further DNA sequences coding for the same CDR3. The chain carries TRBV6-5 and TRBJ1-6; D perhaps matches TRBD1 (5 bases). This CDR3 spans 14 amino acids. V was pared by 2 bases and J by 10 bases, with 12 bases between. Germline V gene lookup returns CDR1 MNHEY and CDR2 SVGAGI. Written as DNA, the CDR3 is TGTGCCAGCAGTTACCGGGACCGGGGGTCACCCCTCCACTTT. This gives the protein CASSYRDRGSPLHF.

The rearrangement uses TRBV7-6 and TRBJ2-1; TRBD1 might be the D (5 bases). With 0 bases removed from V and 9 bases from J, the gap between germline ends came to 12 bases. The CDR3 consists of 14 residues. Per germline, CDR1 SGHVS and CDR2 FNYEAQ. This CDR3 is CASSLAQGFGEQFF. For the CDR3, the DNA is TGTGCCAGCAGCTTAGCTCAGGGTTTCGGTGAGCAGTTCTTC.

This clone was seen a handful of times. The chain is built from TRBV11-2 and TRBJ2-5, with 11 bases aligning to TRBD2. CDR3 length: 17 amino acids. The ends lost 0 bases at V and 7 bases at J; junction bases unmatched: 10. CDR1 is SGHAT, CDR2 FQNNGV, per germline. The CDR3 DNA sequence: TGTGCCAGCAGCTTAGAAAGGGGGACTAGCGGTCTCCGGACCCAGTACTTC. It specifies CASSLERGTSGLRTQYF. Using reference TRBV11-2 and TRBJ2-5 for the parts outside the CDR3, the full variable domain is EAGVAQSPRYKIIEKRQSVAFWCNPISGHATLYWYQQILGQGPKLLIQFQNNGVVDDSQLPKDRFSAERLKGVDSTLKIQPAKLEDSAVYLCASSLERGTSGLRTQYFGPGTRLLVL.

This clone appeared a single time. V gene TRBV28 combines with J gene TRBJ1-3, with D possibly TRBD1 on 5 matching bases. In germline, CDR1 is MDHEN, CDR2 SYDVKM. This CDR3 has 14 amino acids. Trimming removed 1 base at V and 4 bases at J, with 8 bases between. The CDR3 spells CASSLSGGGNTIYF. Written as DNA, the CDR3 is TGTGCCAGCAGTTTATCGGGGGGGGGAAACACCATATATTTT.

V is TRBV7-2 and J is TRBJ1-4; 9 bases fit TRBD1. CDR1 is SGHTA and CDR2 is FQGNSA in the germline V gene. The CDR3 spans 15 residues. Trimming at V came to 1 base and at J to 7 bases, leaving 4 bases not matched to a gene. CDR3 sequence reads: CASSLGGTGFEKLFF. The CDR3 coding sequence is TGTGCCAGCAGCTTAGGAGGGACAGGGTTTGAAAAACTGTTTTTT.

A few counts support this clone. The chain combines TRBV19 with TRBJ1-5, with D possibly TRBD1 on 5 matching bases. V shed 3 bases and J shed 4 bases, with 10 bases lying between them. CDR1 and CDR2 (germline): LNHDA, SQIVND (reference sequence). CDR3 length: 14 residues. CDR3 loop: CASSIATANQPQHF. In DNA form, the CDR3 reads TGTGCCAGTAGTATTGCGACAGCAAATCAGCCCCAGCATTTT. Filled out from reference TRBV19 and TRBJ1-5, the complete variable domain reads DGGITQSPKYLFRKEGQNVTLSCEQNLNHDAMYWYRQDPGQGLRLIYYSQIVNDFQKGDIAEGYSVSREKKESFPLTVTSAQKNPTAFYLCASSIATANQPQHFGDGTRLSIL.

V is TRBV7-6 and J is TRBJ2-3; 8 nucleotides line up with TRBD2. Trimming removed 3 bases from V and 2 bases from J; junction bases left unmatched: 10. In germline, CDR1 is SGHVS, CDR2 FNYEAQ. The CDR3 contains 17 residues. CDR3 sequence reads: CASSLEAVAGTTDTQYF. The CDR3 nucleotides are TGTGCCAGCAGCTTGGAGGCCGTAGCGGGAACCACAGATACGCAGTATTTT.

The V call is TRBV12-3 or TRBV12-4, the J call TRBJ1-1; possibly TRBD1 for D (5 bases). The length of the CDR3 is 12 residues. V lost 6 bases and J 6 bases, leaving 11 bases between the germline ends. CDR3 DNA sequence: TGTGCCAGCAGCCGGGGGACGGCTGAAGCTTTCTTT. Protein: CASSRGTAEAFF.

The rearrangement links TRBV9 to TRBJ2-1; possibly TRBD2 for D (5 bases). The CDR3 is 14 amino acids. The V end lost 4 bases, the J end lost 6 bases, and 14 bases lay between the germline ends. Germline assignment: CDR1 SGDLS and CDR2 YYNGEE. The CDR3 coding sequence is TGTGCCAGCAGCCCGAAAGTAGCGACCAATGAGCAGTTCTTC. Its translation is CASSPKVATNEQFF.

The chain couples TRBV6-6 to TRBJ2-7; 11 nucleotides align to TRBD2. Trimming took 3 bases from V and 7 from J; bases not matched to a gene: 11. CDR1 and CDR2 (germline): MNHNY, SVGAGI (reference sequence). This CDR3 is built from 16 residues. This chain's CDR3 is CASSYLLLAGAWEQYF. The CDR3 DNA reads TGTGCCAGCAGTTATCTTCTACTAGCGGGGGCCTGGGAGCAGTACTTC.

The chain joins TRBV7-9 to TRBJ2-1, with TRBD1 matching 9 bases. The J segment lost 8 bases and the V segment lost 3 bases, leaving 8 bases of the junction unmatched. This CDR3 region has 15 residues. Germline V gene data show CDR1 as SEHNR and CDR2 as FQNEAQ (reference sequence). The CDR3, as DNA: TGTGCCAGCAGCTTGGAACAGGGGGCGCATCATGAGCAGTTCTTC. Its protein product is CASSLEQGAHHEQFF.

For the CDR3, the DNA is TGTGCCAGTAGTTTACAGGACATGAATCAGCCCCAGCATTTT. Its translation is CASSLQDMNQPQHF. V usage is TRBV19 and J usage is TRBJ1-5; D is perhaps TRBD1 (5 bases). The CDR3 consists of 14 residues. V shed 5 bases and J shed 4 bases, with 12 bases lying between them. Looked up from germline, CDR1 is LNHDA and CDR2 is SQIVND (reference sequence).

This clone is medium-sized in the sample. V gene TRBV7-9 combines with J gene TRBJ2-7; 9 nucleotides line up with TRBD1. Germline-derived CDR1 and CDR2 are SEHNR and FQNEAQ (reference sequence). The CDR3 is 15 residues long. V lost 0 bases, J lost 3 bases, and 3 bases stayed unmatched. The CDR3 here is CASSLADRGDYEQYF. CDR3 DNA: TGTGCCAGCAGCTTAGCGGACAGGGGAGACTACGAGCAGTACTTC.